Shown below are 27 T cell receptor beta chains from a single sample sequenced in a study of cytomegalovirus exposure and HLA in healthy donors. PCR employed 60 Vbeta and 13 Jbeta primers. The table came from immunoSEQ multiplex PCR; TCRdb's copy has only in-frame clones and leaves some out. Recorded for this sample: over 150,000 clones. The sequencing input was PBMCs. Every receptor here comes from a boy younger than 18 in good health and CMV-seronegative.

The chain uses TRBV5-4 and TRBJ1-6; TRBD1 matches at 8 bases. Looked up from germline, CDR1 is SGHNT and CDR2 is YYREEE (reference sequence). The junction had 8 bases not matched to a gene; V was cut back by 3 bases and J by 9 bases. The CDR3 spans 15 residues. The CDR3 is CASSSLTGVGSPLHF. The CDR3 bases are TGTGCCAGCAGCTCCCTGACAGGGGTAGGTTCACCCCTCCACTTT.

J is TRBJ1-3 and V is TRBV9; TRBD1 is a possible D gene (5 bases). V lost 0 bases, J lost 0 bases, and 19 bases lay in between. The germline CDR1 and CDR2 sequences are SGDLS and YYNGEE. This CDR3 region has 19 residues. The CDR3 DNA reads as TGTGCCAGCAGCGTAGGAGTCGGAGGGGACCCCCTCTCTGGAAACACCATATATTTT. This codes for CASSVGVGGDPLSGNTIYF.

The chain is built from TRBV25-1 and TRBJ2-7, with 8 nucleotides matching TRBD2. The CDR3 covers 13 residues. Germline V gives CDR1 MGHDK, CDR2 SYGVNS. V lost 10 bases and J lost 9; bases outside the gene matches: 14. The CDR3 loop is CATPIASRGGQYF. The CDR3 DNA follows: TGTGCCACCCCAATAGCATCTCGGGGGGGGCAGTACTTC.

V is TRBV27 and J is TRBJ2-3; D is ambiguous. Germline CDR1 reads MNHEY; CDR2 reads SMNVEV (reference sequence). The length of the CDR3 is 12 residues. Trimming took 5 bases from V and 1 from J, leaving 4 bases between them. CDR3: CASSPRTDTQYF. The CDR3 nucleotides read TGTGCCAGCAGTCCTCGCACAGATACGCAGTATTTT.

Written as DNA, the CDR3 is TGCGCCAGCAGCCCCACAGGGGTGTCCTACAATGAGCAGTTCTTC. Protein: CASSPTGVSYNEQFF. V usage is TRBV4-1 and J usage is TRBJ2-1, with TRBD1 matching 7 bases. The V gene end was trimmed by 4 bases and the J gene end by 1 base; junction bases not matched to a gene: 4. The CDR3 sequence is 15 residues long. Germline V CDR1 and CDR2: MGHRA, YSYEKL.

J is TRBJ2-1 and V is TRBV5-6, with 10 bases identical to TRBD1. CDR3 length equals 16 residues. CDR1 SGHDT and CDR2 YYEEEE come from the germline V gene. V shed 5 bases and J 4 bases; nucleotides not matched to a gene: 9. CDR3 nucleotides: TGTGCCAGCAGTTCTCTAGACAGGGGGCCTTACAATGAGCAGTTCTTC. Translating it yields CASSSLDRGPYNEQFF.

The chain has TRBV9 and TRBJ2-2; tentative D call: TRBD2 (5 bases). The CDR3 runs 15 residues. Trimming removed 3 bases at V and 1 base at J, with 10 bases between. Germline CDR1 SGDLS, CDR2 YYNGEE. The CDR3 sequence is CASSDRRGNTGELFF. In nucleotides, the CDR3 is TGTGCCAGCAGCGACCGACGGGGGAACACCGGGGAGCTGTTTTTT.

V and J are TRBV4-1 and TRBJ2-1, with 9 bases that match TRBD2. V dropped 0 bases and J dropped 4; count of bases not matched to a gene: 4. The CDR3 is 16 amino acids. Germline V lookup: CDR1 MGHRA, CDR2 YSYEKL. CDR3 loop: CASSQDIAGAYNEQFF. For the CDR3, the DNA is TGCGCCAGCAGCCAAGACATAGCGGGGGCATACAATGAGCAGTTCTTC.

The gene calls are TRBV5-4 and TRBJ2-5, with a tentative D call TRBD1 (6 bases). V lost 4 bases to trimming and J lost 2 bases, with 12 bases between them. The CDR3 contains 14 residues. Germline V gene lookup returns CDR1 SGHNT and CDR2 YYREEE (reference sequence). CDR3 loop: CASSIGQKQETQYF. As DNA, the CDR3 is TGTGCCAGCAGCATAGGACAGAAACAAGAGACCCAGTACTTC.

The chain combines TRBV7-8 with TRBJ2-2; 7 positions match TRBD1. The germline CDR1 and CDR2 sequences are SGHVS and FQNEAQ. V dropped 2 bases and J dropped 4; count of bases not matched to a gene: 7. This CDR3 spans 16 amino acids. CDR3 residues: CASSLTFQGVTGELFF. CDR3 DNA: TGTGCCAGCAGCTTAACATTCCAGGGGGTCACCGGGGAGCTGTTTTTT.

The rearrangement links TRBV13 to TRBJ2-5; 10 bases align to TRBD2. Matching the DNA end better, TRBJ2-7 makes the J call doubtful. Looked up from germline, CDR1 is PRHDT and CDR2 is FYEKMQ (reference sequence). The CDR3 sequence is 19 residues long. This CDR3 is CASSARGLASDGGSYEQYF. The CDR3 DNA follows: TGTGCCAGCAGCGCCCGGGGACTAGCGTCGGACGGAGGCTCCTACGAGCAGTACTTC.

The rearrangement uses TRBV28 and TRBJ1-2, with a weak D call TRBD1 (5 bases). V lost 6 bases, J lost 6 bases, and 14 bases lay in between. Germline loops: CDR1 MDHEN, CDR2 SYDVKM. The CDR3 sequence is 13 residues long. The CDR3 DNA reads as TGTGCCAGCAGCACCGACAGACCTAATGGCTACACCTTC. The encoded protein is CASSTDRPNGYTF.

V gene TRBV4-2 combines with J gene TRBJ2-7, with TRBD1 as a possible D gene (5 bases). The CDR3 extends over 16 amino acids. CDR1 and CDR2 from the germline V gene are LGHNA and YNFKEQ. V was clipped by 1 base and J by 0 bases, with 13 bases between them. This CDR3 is CASSQAATAASYEQYF. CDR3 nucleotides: TGTGCCAGCAGCCAAGCTGCGACAGCCGCCTCCTACGAGCAGTACTTC.

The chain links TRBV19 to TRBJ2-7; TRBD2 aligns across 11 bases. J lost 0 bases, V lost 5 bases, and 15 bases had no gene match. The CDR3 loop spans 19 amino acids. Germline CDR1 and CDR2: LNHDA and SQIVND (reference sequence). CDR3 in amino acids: CASSSQGRLAGIHSYEQYF. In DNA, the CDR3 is TGTGCCAGTAGTTCTCAAGGGAGACTAGCGGGGATTCACTCCTACGAGCAGTACTTC.

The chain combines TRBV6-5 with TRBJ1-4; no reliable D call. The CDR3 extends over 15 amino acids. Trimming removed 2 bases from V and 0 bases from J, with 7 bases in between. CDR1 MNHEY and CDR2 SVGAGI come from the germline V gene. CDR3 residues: CASSYTEATNEKLFF. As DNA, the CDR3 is TGTGCCAGCAGTTACACTGAGGCAACTAATGAAAAACTGTTTTTT.

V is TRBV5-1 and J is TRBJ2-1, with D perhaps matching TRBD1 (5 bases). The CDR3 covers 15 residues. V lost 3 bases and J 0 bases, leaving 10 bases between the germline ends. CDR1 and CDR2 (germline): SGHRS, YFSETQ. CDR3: CASSYDRTSYNEQFF. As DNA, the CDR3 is TGCGCCAGCAGCTACGACAGAACCTCCTACAATGAGCAGTTCTTC.

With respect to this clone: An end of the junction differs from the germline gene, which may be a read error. The CDR3 coding sequence is TGTGTCAGCAGCTTATTGGTGCGGCGGACTAGCGGGGTCAGCGAGCAGTACTTC. Translated, it gives CVSSLLVRRTSGVSEQYF. The chain links TRBV11-2 to TRBJ2-7; 12 bases are a match to TRBD2. This CDR3 region has 18 residues. Germline values: CDR1 SGHAT, CDR2 FQNNGV.

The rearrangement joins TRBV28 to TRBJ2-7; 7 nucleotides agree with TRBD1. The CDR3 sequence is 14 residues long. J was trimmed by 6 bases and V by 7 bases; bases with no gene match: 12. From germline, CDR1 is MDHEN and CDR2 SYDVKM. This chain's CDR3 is CASIPQGQRGEQYF. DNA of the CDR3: TGTGCCAGCATTCCACAGGGACAGCGAGGCGAGCAGTACTTC.

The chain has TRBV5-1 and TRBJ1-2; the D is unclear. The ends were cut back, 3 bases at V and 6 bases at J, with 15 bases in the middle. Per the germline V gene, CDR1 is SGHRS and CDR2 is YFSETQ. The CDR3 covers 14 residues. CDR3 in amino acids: CASSSSLWGDGYTF. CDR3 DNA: TGCGCCAGCAGCTCATCTCTTTGGGGAGATGGCTACACCTTC.

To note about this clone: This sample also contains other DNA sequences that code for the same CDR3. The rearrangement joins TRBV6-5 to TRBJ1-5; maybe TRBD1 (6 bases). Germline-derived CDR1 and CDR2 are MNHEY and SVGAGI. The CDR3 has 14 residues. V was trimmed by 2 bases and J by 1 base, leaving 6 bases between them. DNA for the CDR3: TGTGCCAGCAGTTACGGGGGCAGCAATCAGCCCCAGCATTTT. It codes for CASSYGGSNQPQHF.

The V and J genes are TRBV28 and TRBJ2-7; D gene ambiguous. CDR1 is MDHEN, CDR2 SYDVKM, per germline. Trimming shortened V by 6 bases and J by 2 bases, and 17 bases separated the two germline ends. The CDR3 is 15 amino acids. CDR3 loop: CASSLRAGYTYEQYF. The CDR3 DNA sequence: TGTGCCAGCAGCCTAAGAGCCGGGTACACCTACGAGCAGTACTTC.

CDR3 amino acids: CASSSGWSGEQYF. In nucleotides, the CDR3 is TGTGCCAGCAGCTCTGGCTGGAGCGGGGAACAGTACTTC. The rearrangement links TRBV27 to TRBJ2-7; TRBD2 matches 7 bases. Trimming at V came to 6 bases and at J to 10 bases, leaving 12 bases not matched to a gene. The V gene's germline CDR1 is MNHEY and CDR2 SMNVEV (reference sequence). This CDR3 contains 13 residues.

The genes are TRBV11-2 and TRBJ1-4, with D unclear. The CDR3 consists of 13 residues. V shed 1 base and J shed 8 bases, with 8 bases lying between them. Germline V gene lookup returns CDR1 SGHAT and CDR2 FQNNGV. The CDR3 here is CASSLVPGEKLFF. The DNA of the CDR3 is TGTGCCAGCAGCTTAGTCCCCGGGGAAAAACTGTTTTTT.

CDR3 coding DNA: TGTGCCAGCAGCCCCAGGGTAGGGCCCGGGGAGCTGTTTTTT. Amino acids: CASSPRVGPGELFF. The chain combines TRBV7-3 with TRBJ2-2; D is possibly TRBD1 (5 bases). Trimming removed 5 bases at V and 6 bases at J, with 13 bases between. Germline loops: CDR1 SGHTA, CDR2 FQGTGA. This CDR3 contains 14 residues.

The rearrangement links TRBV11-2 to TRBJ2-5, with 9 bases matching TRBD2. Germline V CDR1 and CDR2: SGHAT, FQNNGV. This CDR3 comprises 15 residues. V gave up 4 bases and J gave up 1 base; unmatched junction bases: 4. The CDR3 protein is CASSWLAGFQETQYF. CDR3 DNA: TGTGCCAGCAGCTGGCTAGCGGGGTTCCAAGAGACCCAGTACTTC.

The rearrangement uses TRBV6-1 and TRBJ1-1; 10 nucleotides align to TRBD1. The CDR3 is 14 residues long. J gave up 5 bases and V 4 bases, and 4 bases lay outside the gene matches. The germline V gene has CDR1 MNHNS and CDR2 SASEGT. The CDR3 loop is CASSVTGGDTEAFF. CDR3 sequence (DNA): TGTGCCAGCAGTGTGACAGGGGGCGATACTGAAGCTTTCTTT.

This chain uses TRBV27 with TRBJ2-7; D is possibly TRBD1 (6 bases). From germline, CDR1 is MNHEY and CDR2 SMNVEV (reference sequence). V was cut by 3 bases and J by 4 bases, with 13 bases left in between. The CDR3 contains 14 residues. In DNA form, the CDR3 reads TGTGCCAGCAGTTTTCGACAGGATGCTTACGAGCAGTACTTC. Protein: CASSFRQDAYEQYF.